This T cell receptor beta chain derives from a study of regulatory T cells in long-lasting Graves disease. Study context: Patients with persistent Graves' disease had over 5 years of antithyroid drugs and persistent TSH receptor antibodies.

Both iRepertoire HTBI primers and Arm-PCR of CDR3 regions were used to build the TCR beta libraries. TCRdb independently ran MiXCR on the multiplex PCR reads; one entry per CDR3 protein. The sample contains hundreds of thousands of distinct CDR3 sequences, around 20% of which appear only once. A word on this clonotype: Its antigen is unidentified. This may be a read error, as it is one base from a much larger clone.

Time point indicated: persistent/refractory GD, antithyroid drugs over 5 years with positive TRAb. The authors made the TCR library using RNA they extracted from PBMCs. The collection involved drawing roughly 9 milliliters of peripheral blood into EDTA tubes. The study's findings and limits: Accuracy was possibly reduced by small sample size.

This receptor was identified in a female donor with Graves disease. Sequencing was performed on peripheral blood mononuclear cells (PBMCs), taken when the disease was refractory, from a patient treated with antithyroid drugs.

Here the CDR3 reads CAISREGSYYGYTF. CDR3 DNA: TGTGCCATCAGCAGAGAAGGCAGCTACTATGGCTACACCTTC. The chain has TRBV15 and TRBJ1-2; unclear D gene. Looked up from germline, CDR1 is LNHNV and CDR2 is YYDKDF (reference sequence). The CDR3 runs 14 residues.